The 28 T cell receptor beta chains reported below all come from one sample, sequenced in a study of cytomegalovirus exposure and HLA in healthy donors. A multiplex PCR was run with 60 Vbeta primers and 13 Jbeta primers. Generated by immunoSEQ multiplex PCR, the TCRdb table keeps only in-frame clones and is missing some. The sample shows 180,000 or so clones, under 80% of them seen only once. Sequencing was carried out using PBMCs. These receptors were taken from a female donor in good health and CMV-seronegative.

This clone was seen only a few times. The chain employs TRBV30 and TRBJ1-6, with D tentatively TRBD1 (5 bases). CDR3 size: 13 residues. From germline, CDR1 is GTSNPN and CDR2 SVGIG (reference sequence). The V end was cut by 2 bases, the J end by 5 bases, with 7 bases between. This CDR3 is CAWSPQDNSPLHF. The CDR3 region has the DNA TGTGCCTGGAGTCCACAGGATAATTCACCCCTCCACTTT.

CDR3 amino acids: CASSVVGGYNEQFF. The CDR3 nucleotides are TGTGCCAGCAGCGTAGTGGGGGGATACAATGAGCAGTTCTTC. The chain has TRBV9 and TRBJ2-1; maybe TRBD2 (6 bases). V was trimmed by 0 bases and J by 4 bases, leaving 8 bases between them. Per germline, CDR1 SGDLS and CDR2 YYNGEE. The CDR3 contains 14 residues. The full variable domain, its missing parts supplied by reference TRBV9 and TRBJ2-1, is DSGVTQTPKHLITATGQRVTLRCSPRSGDLSVYWYQQSLDQGLQFLIQYYNGEERAKGNILERFSAQQFPDLHSELNLSSLELGDSALYFCASSVVGGYNEQFFGPGTRLTVL.

The gene calls are TRBV5-4 and TRBJ1-3, with D possibly matching TRBD1 (5 bases). V lost 4 bases to trimming and J lost 0 bases, with 11 bases between them. The germline CDR1 and CDR2 sequences are SGHNT and YYREEE (reference sequence). The CDR3 spans 15 residues. The CDR3 coding sequence is TGTGCCAGCAGCGCAGACAGAAACTCTGGAAACACCATATATTTT. Amino acid sequence: CASSADRNSGNTIYF.

The rearrangement links TRBV19 to TRBJ1-5; 9 bases match TRBD1. V lost 5 bases to trimming and J lost 4 bases; unmatched junction nucleotides: 3. Germline CDR1 LNHDA, CDR2 SQIVND (reference sequence). This CDR3 region has 14 residues. The CDR3 nucleotides read TGTGCCAGTAGTCGGGGGACAGGGAATCAGCCCCAGCATTTT. Protein sequence: CASSRGTGNQPQHF.

This chain uses TRBV25-1 with TRBJ1-3, with no clear D. Germline V gives CDR1 MGHDK, CDR2 SYGVNS. There are 13 residues in the CDR3. Trimming pared 4 bases from V and 0 bases from J, leaving 4 bases between. The CDR3 is CASSVNSGNTIYF. For the CDR3, the DNA is TGTGCCAGCAGTGTCAACTCTGGAAACACCATATATTTT.

The chain links TRBV5-1 to TRBJ2-4; 11 positions agree with TRBD1. The CDR3 extends over 16 amino acids. V lost 4 bases, J lost 2 bases, and 5 bases stayed unmatched. Per germline, CDR1 SGHRS and CDR2 YFSETQ. CDR3 in amino acids: CASSVGTGGTKNIQYF. CDR3 sequence (DNA): TGCGCCAGCAGCGTCGGGACAGGGGGGACCAAAAACATTCAGTACTTC. Complete variable domain (other parts from reference TRBV5-1 and TRBJ2-4): KAGVTQTPRYLIKTRGQQVTLSCSPISGHRSVSWYQQTPGQGLQFLFEYFSETQRNKGNFPGRFSGRQFSNSRSEMNVSTLELGDSALYLCASSVGTGGTKNIQYFGAGTRLSVL.

This clone was recorded once. V usage is TRBV10-3 and J usage is TRBJ1-1; TRBD1 might be the D (6 bases). Per the germline V gene, CDR1 is ENHRY and CDR2 is SYGVKD. This CDR3 is built from 17 residues. Trimming left V 4 bases short and J 1 base short, with 19 bases between. In nucleotides, the CDR3 is TGTGCCATCAGTGCCGACACCGGGGGGCTCAGGAACACTGAAGCTTTCTTT. Residues: CAISADTGGLRNTEAFF.

This rearrangement joins TRBV28 to TRBJ1-5; D is unclear. CDR3 length: 13 residues. V gave up 5 bases and J gave up 3 bases, with 8 bases separating them. Germline V gene sequence: CDR1 MDHEN, CDR2 SYDVKM. The CDR3 sequence: CASSPSINQPQHF. The CDR3 nucleotides are TGTGCCAGCAGTCCATCAATCAATCAGCCCCAGCATTTT. Complete variable domain (other parts from reference TRBV28 and TRBJ1-5): DVKVTQSSRYLVKRTGEKVFLECVQDMDHENMFWYRQDPGLGLRLIYFSYDVKMKEKGDIPEGYSVSREKKERFSLILESASTNQTSMYLCASSPSINQPQHFGDGTRLSIL.

The chain is built from TRBV4-1 and TRBJ2-1; 13 positions agree with TRBD2. From germline, CDR1 is MGHRA and CDR2 YSYEKL. This CDR3 has 19 amino acids. The junction had 11 bases not matched to a gene; V was cut back by 4 bases and J by 2 bases. The CDR3 spells CASSLPTSGGHRAYNEQFF. The CDR3 coding sequence is TGCGCCAGCAGCCTCCCGACTAGCGGGGGGCACCGCGCCTACAATGAGCAGTTCTTC.

The rearrangement uses TRBV13 and TRBJ2-7; 7 bases align to TRBD1. Germline-derived CDR1 and CDR2 are PRHDT and FYEKMQ (reference sequence). This CDR3 comprises 15 residues. V shed 5 bases, J shed 0 bases, and the junction held 7 bases outside the gene matches. CDR3 sequence: CASSPRTGSSYEQYF. The CDR3 nucleotides are TGTGCCAGCAGCCCCAGGACAGGTAGCTCCTACGAGCAGTACTTC.

The chain has TRBV10-3 and TRBJ1-5, with D possibly being TRBD1 (6 bases). The CDR3 is 14 amino acids. CDR1 and CDR2 from the germline V gene are ENHRY and SYGVKD. Trimming pared 8 bases from V and 3 bases from J, leaving 14 bases between. CDR3 region: CAIGGGGNNQPQHF. In nucleotides, the CDR3 is TGTGCCATCGGGGGGGGCGGGAACAATCAGCCCCAGCATTTT.

The V and J genes are TRBV10-3 and TRBJ1-5; unclear D gene. The ends were cut back, 3 bases at V and 0 bases at J, with 12 bases in the middle. CDR1 and CDR2 from the germline V gene are ENHRY and SYGVKD. The CDR3 is 16 residues long. CDR3 nucleotides: TGTGCCATCAGTGACACAGAACAAAATAGCAATCAGCCCCAGCATTTT. It is translated as CAISDTEQNSNQPQHF.

The CDR3 nucleotides read TGTGCCAGCAGTTTTAGGACAGGGGGCTTGGATGAGCAGTTCTTC. It yields the protein CASSFRTGGLDEQFF. V is TRBV27 and J is TRBJ2-1; 11 bases line up with TRBD1. The V gene's germline CDR1 is MNHEY and CDR2 SMNVEV (reference sequence). This CDR3 has 15 amino acids. After removal of 3 bases from V and 8 bases from J, the junction contained 6 bases not matched to a gene.

The V gene is TRBV19, the J gene TRBJ1-1; TRBD1 might be the D (6 bases). The CDR3 covers 14 residues. Per germline, CDR1 LNHDA and CDR2 SQIVND (reference sequence). V shed 2 bases and J shed 5 bases, with 12 bases lying between them. DNA for the CDR3: TGTGCCAGTAGTATACCACAGGGACGGACTGAAGCTTTCTTT. Amino acid sequence: CASSIPQGRTEAFF.

V gene TRBV28 combines with J gene TRBJ2-1; TRBD1 is a possible D gene (5 bases). This CDR3 comprises 10 residues. V was cut by 6 bases and J by 9 bases, with 6 bases left in between. Germline CDR1 reads MDHEN; CDR2 reads SYDVKM. The CDR3 protein is CASSQGEQFF. The CDR3 DNA is TGTGCCAGCAGCCAGGGTGAGCAGTTCTTC.

The rearrangement uses TRBV2 and TRBJ1-6; a weak D match, TRBD1 (6 bases). The CDR3 is 15 residues long. Germline V gene lookup returns CDR1 SNHLY and CDR2 FYNNEI. V was cut by 7 bases and J by 5 bases, with 15 bases left in between. Here the CDR3 reads CASTLDSLHNSPLHF. In nucleotides, the CDR3 is TGTGCCAGCACATTGGACAGCTTACATAATTCACCCCTCCACTTT.

The genes are TRBV9 and TRBJ2-3, with TRBD2 identical over 16 bases. This CDR3 comprises 18 residues. The germline V gene encodes CDR1 SGDLS and CDR2 YYNGEE. Unmatched junction bases numbered 8, after V lost 4 bases and J lost 3 bases. The CDR3 coding sequence is TGTGCCAGCAGCCCCCAGGGACTAGCGGGGGGGCGAACAGATACGCAGTATTTT. Translated, it gives CASSPQGLAGGRTDTQYF.

V is TRBV4-3 and J is TRBJ2-7; 11 bases match TRBD1. Unmatched junction bases numbered 10, after V lost 0 bases and J lost 3 bases. The CDR3 is 18 residues long. Germline CDR1 and CDR2: LGHNA and YSLEER. CDR3 nucleotide sequence: TGCGCCAGCAGCCAAGATCGGACAGGGGGCGCCGGATACTACGAGCAGTACTTC. This codes for CASSQDRTGGAGYYEQYF.

This clone was seen only a few times. The chain carries TRBV28 and TRBJ2-4, with TRBD1 as a possible D gene (7 bases). V shed 0 bases and J shed 7 bases, with 13 bases lying between them. The length of the CDR3 is 15 residues. From germline, CDR1 is MDHEN and CDR2 SYDVKM. The CDR3 nucleotides are TGTGCCAGCAGTTTATGGGGGGGCAGGGGGAACATTCAGTACTTC. Protein product: CASSLWGGRGNIQYF.

The chain combines TRBV30 with TRBJ1-2; no clear D. The CDR3 totals 15 residues. The V and J ends lost 4 bases and 6 bases respectively, with 21 bases between them. Germline V lookup: CDR1 GTSNPN, CDR2 SVGIG (reference sequence). The CDR3 sequence is CAWNFWREIRNGYTF. The CDR3 region has the DNA TGTGCCTGGAATTTCTGGCGGGAGATTCGGAATGGCTACACCTTC.

V and J are TRBV5-1 and TRBJ2-7; 7 positions match TRBD1. V lost 4 bases and J lost 3; bases outside the gene matches: 4. The germline V gene has CDR1 SGHRS and CDR2 YFSETQ. The CDR3 is 13 amino acids. The CDR3 DNA follows: TGCGCCAGCAGCACGGGACAGCACTACGAGCAGTACTTC. The encoded protein is CASSTGQHYEQYF.

The chain couples TRBV4-3 to TRBJ2-5, with 11 bases identical to TRBD1. The CDR3 runs to 15 residues. Germline-derived CDR1 and CDR2 are LGHNA and YSLEER. The V gene end was trimmed by 0 bases and the J gene end by 4 bases; junction bases not matched to a gene: 1. The CDR3 loop reads CASSQEDRGRETQYF. CDR3 DNA: TGCGCCAGCAGCCAAGAGGACAGGGGGCGAGAGACCCAGTACTTC.

The chain joins TRBV11-2 to TRBJ2-1; TRBD2 matches at 8 bases. The germline gives CDR1 SGHAT, CDR2 FQNNGV. The CDR3 has 15 amino acids. The trim removed 5 bases at V and 6 bases at J, leaving 9 bases unmatched. For the CDR3, the DNA is TGTGCCAGCAGCCCAATCGTCCTAGCGGGCAATGAGCAGTTCTTC. Translated: CASSPIVLAGNEQFF.

This clone showed up just a few times. The chain is built from TRBV2 and TRBJ2-7; 8 nucleotides match TRBD2. J lost 5 bases, V lost 8 bases, and 5 bases had no gene match. The CDR3 runs to 12 residues. The V gene's germline CDR1 is SNHLY and CDR2 FYNNEI. The CDR3 DNA is TGTGCCAGCGTACTAGCGGTGGACGAGCAGTACTTC. This encodes CASVLAVDEQYF.

The chain uses TRBV6-5 and TRBJ2-2; 9 bases fit TRBD1. V dropped 4 bases and J dropped 5; count of bases not matched to a gene: 5. CDR3 length: 15 amino acids. The germline CDR1 and CDR2 sequences are MNHEY and SVGAGI. The DNA for the CDR3 is TGTGCCAGCAGTTCCGGGACAGGGCGAACCGGGGAGCTGTTTTTT. Translating gives CASSSGTGRTGELFF.

This clone was observed a handful of times. The V and J genes are TRBV27 and TRBJ2-7, with TRBD1 matching 7 bases. There are 14 residues in the CDR3. The germline gives CDR1 MNHEY, CDR2 SMNVEV (reference sequence). V gave up 5 bases and J gave up 2 bases; unmatched junction bases: 6. In DNA, the CDR3 is TGTGCCAGCAGTCCGGACAGGTCTGCCTACGAGCAGTACTTC. Translated, it gives CASSPDRSAYEQYF.

This chain joins TRBV7-2 and TRBJ1-1; possible D gene TRBD1, 5 bases. CDR1 and CDR2 from the germline V gene are SGHTA and FQGNSA. The V gene lost 0 bases and the J gene lost 1 base, with 9 bases spanning the gap. The CDR3 covers 15 residues. The DNA of the CDR3 is TGTGCCAGCAGCTTAGCGCCGGGGGGGAACACTGAAGCTTTCTTT. It codes for CASSLAPGGNTEAFF.

CDR3 amino acids: CSAATSGSYNEQFF. The CDR3 region has the DNA TGCAGCGCCGCCACTAGCGGGAGCTACAATGAGCAGTTCTTC. The chain links TRBV29-1 to TRBJ2-1, with 11 bases matching TRBD2. The CDR3 covers 14 residues. With V trimmed by 7 bases and J by 3 bases, 5 bases remained unmatched. Germline V CDR1 and CDR2: SQVTM, ANQGSEA.